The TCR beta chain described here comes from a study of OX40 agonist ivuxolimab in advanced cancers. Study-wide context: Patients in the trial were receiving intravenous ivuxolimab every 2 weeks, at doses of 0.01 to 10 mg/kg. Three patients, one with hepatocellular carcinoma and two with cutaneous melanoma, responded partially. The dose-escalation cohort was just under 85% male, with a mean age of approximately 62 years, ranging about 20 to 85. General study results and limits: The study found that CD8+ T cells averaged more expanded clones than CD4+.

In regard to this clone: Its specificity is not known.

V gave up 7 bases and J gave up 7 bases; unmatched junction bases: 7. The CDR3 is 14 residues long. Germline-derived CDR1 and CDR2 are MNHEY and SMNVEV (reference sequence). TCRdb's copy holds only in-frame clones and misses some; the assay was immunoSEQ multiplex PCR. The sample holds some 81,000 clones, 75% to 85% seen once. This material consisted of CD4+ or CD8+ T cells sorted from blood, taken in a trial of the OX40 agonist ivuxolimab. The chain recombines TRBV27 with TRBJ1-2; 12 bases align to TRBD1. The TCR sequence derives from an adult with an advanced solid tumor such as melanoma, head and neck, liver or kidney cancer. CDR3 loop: CASKGQGAGSGYTF. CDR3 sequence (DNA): TGTGCCAGCAAGGGACAGGGGGCTGGTAGTGGCTACACCTTC.